What follows is one T cell receptor (beta chain) and its context. The antigen remains unidentified. The data stem from a study of OX40 agonist ivuxolimab in advanced cancers. About the research overall: Clinicians treated patients with ivuxolimab, an agonistic anti-OX40 (CD134) antibody.

Study results and limitations: The CD4+ and CD8+ T cells in the blood had expanded clonally by week 6 at 0.1 to 3.0 mg/kg.

Only in-frame clones appear in the TCRdb table, and some are missing; sequencing was by immunoSEQ multiplex PCR. The data show approximately 54,000 clones, more than 85% seen once. This material consisted of CD4+ or CD8+ T cells sorted from blood, taken in a trial of the OX40 agonist ivuxolimab. The source is an adult with an advanced solid tumor such as melanoma, head and neck, liver or kidney cancer.

CDR3 in amino acids: CASSSQGEDGYTF. The CDR3 DNA sequence: TGTGCCAGCAGTTCACAGGGGGAGGATGGCTACACCTTC. The V and J genes are TRBV4-2 and TRBJ1-2, with TRBD1 matching 8 bases. This CDR3 has 13 amino acids. V lost 6 bases and J lost 6; bases outside the gene matches: 6. The V gene's germline CDR1 is LGHNA and CDR2 YNFKEQ.